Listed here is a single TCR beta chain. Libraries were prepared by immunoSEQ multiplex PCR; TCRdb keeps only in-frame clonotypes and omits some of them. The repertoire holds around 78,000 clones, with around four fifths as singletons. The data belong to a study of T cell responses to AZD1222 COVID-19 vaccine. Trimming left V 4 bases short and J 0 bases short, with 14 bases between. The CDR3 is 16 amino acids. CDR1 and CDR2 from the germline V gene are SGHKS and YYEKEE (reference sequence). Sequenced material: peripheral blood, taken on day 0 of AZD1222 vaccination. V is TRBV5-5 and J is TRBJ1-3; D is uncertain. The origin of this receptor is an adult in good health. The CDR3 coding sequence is TGTGCCAGCAGCCTCAGAGACTCGCCCTCTGGAAACACCATATATTTT. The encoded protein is CASSLRDSPSGNTIYF.